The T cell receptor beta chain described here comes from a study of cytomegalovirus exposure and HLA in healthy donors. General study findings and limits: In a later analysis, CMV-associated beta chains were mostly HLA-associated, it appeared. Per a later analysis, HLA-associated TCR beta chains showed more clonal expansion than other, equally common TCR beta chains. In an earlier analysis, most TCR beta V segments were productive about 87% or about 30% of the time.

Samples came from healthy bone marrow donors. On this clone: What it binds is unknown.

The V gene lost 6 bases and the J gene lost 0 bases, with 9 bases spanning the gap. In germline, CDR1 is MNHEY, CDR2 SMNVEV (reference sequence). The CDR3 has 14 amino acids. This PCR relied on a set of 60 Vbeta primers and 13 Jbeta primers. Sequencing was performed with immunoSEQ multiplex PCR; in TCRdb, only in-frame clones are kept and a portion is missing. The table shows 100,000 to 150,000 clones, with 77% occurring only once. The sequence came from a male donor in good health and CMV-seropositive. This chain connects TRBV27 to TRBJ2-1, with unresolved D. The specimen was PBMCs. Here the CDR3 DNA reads TGTGCCAGCAGAGGAGAGACCTCCTACAATGAGCAGTTCTTC. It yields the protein CASRGETSYNEQFF.